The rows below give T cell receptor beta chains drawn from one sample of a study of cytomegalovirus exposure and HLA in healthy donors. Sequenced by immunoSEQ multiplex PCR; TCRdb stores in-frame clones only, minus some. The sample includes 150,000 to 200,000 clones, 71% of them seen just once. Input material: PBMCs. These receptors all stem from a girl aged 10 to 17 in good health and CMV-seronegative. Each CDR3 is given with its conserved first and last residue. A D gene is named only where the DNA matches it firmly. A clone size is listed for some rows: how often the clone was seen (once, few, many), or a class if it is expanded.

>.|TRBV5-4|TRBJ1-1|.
CASSYTGSGTEAFF
TGTGCCAGCAGCTATACGGGATCGGGGACTGAAGCTTTCTTT
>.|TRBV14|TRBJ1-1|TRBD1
CASSQPTGRLNTEAFF
TGTGCCAGCAGCCAGCCGACAGGGCGGTTGAACACTGAAGCTTTCTTT
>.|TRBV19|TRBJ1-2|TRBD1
CASNTGQGSNWGYTF
TGTGCCAGTAACACAGGACAGGGCTCGAATTGGGGCTACACCTTC
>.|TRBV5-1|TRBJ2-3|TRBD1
CASSSPGQGSQGSGTDTQYF
TGCGCCAGCAGCTCCCCGGGACAGGGGTCGCAAGGGTCTGGCACAGATACGCAGTATTTT
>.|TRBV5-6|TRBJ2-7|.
CASSFLDIYEQYF
TGTGCCAGCAGCTTTCTGGACATCTACGAGCAGTACTTC
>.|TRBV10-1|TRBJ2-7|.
CASSEYRDYEQYF
TGCGCCAGCAGTGAGTACAGGGACTACGAGCAGTACTTC
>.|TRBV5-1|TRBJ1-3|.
CASRQSGQSSGNTIYF
TGCGCCAGCAGACAGTCTGGCCAGTCCTCTGGAAACACCATATATTTT
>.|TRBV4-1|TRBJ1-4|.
CASSQLLPSSEKLFF
TGCGCCAGCAGCCAACTCCTTCCTTCTAGTGAAAAACTGTTTTTT
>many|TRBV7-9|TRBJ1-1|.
CASSFPGAECAEAFF
TGTGCCAGCAGCTTTCCAGGGGCGGAGTGCGCTGAAGCTTTCTTT
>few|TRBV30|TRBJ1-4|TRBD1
CAWSERDRGRVGGEKLFF
TGTGCCTGGAGTGAACGGGACAGGGGGCGCGTGGGCGGTGAAAAACTGTTTTTT
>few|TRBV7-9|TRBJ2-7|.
CASSRQEYEQYF
TGTGCCAGCAGCCGACAGGAATACGAGCAGTACTTC
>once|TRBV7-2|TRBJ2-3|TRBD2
CASSPSGAWTDTQYF
TGTGCCAGCAGCCCTAGCGGGGCATGGACAGATACGCAGTATTTT
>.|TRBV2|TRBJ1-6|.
CASGSLRVGSPLHF
TGTGCCAGCGGTTCTCTCAGGGTTGGGTCACCCCTCCACTTT
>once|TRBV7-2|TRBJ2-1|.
CASSPLLGGSYNEQFF
TGTGCCAGCAGCCCCCTACTAGGGGGCTCCTACAATGAGCAGTTCTTC
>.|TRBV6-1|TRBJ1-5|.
CATYGGGSNQPQHF
TGTGCAACCTATGGGGGGGGGTCCAATCAGCCCCAGCATTTT
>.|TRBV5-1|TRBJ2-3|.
CASSLGDYSYTQYF
TGCGCCAGCAGCTTGGGAGACTATTCCTATACGCAGTATTTT
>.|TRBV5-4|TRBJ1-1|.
CASSLDLGGTEAFF
TGTGCCAGCAGCTTGGATTTGGGGGGGACTGAAGCTTTCTTT
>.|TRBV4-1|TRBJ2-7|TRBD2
CASSPSISGIGEQYF
TGCGCCAGCAGCCCCTCGATTAGCGGGATAGGGGAGCAGTACTTC
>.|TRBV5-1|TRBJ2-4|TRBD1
CASSPPTGDGDIQYF
TGCGCCAGCAGCCCACCGACAGGGGATGGAGACATTCAGTACTTC
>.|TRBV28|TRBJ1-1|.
CASSLSGVNTEAFF
TGTGCCAGCAGCCTCTCCGGGGTGAACACTGAAGCTTTCTTT
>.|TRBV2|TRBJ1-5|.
CASSQTDSRTQPQHF
TGTGCCAGCAGCCAGACAGACTCCCGAACCCAGCCCCAGCATTTT
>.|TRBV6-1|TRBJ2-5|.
CASRWGAVIVTQYF
TGTGCCAGCAGGTGGGGCGCGGTGATCGTGACCCAGTACTTC
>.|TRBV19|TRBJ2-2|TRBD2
CASRSPGGGAGELFF
TGTGCCAGTAGATCTCCGGGCGGGGGGGCCGGGGAGCTGTTTTTT
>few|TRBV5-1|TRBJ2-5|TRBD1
CASSHGQGELETQYF
TGCGCCAGCAGCCACGGACAGGGAGAATTGGAGACCCAGTACTTC
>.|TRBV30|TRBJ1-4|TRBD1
CAWRPGTGSEKLFF
TGTGCCTGGAGGCCCGGGACAGGGTCTGAAAAACTGTTTTTT
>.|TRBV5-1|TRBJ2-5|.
CASSPGSGPQETQYF
TGCGCCAGCAGCCCTGGTTCAGGCCCACAAGAGACCCAGTACTTC
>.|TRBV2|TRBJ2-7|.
CASSRDITYEQYF
TGTGCCAGCAGTCGGGACATAACCTACGAGCAGTACTTC
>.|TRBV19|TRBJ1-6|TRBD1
CASRIDRGSNSPLHF
TGTGCCAGTAGAATTGACAGGGGCTCTAATTCACCCCTCCACTTT
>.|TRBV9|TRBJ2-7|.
CASSGGGDPIFYEQYF
TGTGCCAGCAGCGGAGGGGGGGACCCGATCTTTTACGAGCAGTACTTC
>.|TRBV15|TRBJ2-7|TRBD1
CATSRVGQAYEQYF
TGTGCCACCAGCAGAGTGGGACAGGCCTACGAGCAGTACTTC
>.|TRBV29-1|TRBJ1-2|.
CSVEDLPPGIRRPGGYTF
TGCAGCGTTGAAGACTTACCGCCAGGGATTAGGCGACCTGGGGGCTACACCTTC
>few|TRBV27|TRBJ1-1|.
CASRREGTEAFF
TGTGCCAGCAGGAGGGAAGGCACTGAAGCTTTCTTT
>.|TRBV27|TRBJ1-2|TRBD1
CASTDGRRTGRYGYTF
TGTGCCAGCACTGACGGACGTAGGACAGGTCGTTATGGCTACACCTTC